Listed below are T cell receptor beta chains from one sample, sequenced in a study of blood T cell repertoires in COVID-19. Data came from immunoSEQ multiplex PCR; TCRdb stores just in-frame clones and leaves some out. Found here are about 190,000 clones, 65% to 80% of them singletons; the top ten hold around 12%. Specimen: peripheral blood. These receptors were taken from a woman in her forties or fifties with acute or convalescent COVID-19. The CDR3 runs from the conserved cysteine through the conserved F or W. The order of the fields is J gene, D gene, CDR3 length, V gene, clone size, CDR3 protein, CDR3 DNA. D genes are given only for firm matches. Clone size is not always given. Where it is, it says once, few, many or a class for expanded clones.

j_call: TRBJ1-2
d_call: .
cdr3_length: 15
v_call: TRBV19
clone_size: .
cdr3_aa: CASTRDLIWGDGYTF
cdr3_nt: TGTGCCAGTACCCGGGATCTCATCTGGGGAGATGGCTACACCTTC

j_call: TRBJ1-6
d_call: TRBD1
cdr3_length: 14
v_call: TRBV5-4
clone_size: .
cdr3_aa: CASSSTGGSIPLHF
cdr3_nt: TGTGCCAGCAGCTCTACAGGGGGCTCAATCCCCCTCCACTTT

j_call: TRBJ2-1
d_call: TRBD2
cdr3_length: 15
v_call: TRBV27
clone_size: few
cdr3_aa: CASSLGAGERDEQFF
cdr3_nt: TGTGCCAGCAGTTTAGGGGCGGGAGAACGAGATGAGCAGTTCTTC

j_call: TRBJ2-5
d_call: TRBD2
cdr3_length: 15
v_call: TRBV10-2
clone_size: .
cdr3_aa: CATRLAGGIQETQYF
cdr3_nt: TGCGCCACCCGTTTAGCGGGGGGTATCCAAGAGACCCAGTACTTC

j_call: TRBJ1-4
d_call: .
cdr3_length: 14
v_call: TRBV18
clone_size: once
cdr3_aa: CASSLSRDREKLFF
cdr3_nt: TGTGCCAGCTCACTGTCTCGGGATCGCGAAAAACTGTTTTTT

j_call: TRBJ2-7
d_call: .
cdr3_length: 13
v_call: TRBV7-2
clone_size: .
cdr3_aa: CASSLYRDYEQYF
cdr3_nt: TGTGCCAGCAGCTTATACAGGGACTACGAGCAGTACTTC

j_call: TRBJ2-7
d_call: .
cdr3_length: 14
v_call: TRBV6-2/TRBV6-3
clone_size: once
cdr3_aa: CASSSGQPGGEQYF
cdr3_nt: TGTGCCAGCAGTTCAGGACAGCCGGGTGGGGAGCAGTACTTC

j_call: TRBJ1-3
d_call: .
cdr3_length: 16
v_call: TRBV3-1/TRBV3-2
clone_size: .
cdr3_aa: CASSLTPPGSGNTIYF
cdr3_nt: TGTGCCAGCAGCCTCACCCCCCCGGGCTCTGGAAACACCATATATTTT

j_call: TRBJ1-1
d_call: .
cdr3_length: 12
v_call: TRBV28
clone_size: .
cdr3_aa: CASSPPPGEAFF
cdr3_nt: TGTGCCAGCTCACCTCCCCCGGGTGAAGCTTTCTTT

j_call: TRBJ1-6
d_call: TRBD1
cdr3_length: 14
v_call: TRBV5-1
clone_size: few
cdr3_aa: CASREQGYNSPLHF
cdr3_nt: TGCGCCAGCAGGGAACAGGGGTATAATTCACCCCTCCACTTT

j_call: TRBJ2-3
d_call: TRBD2
cdr3_length: 16
v_call: TRBV2
clone_size: .
cdr3_aa: CASSTGLAGLTDTQYF
cdr3_nt: TGTGCCAGCAGTACGGGACTAGCGGGGCTCACAGATACGCAGTATTTT

j_call: TRBJ1-6
d_call: TRBD1
cdr3_length: 13
v_call: TRBV12-3/TRBV12-4
clone_size: .
cdr3_aa: CASSRDRDSPLHF
cdr3_nt: TGTGCCAGCAGCCGGGACAGGGATTCACCCCTCCACTTT

j_call: TRBJ2-7
d_call: .
cdr3_length: 11
v_call: TRBV6-5
clone_size: .
cdr3_aa: CASTEFYEQYF
cdr3_nt: TGTGCCAGCACAGAATTCTACGAGCAGTACTTC

j_call: TRBJ1-3
d_call: .
cdr3_length: 14
v_call: TRBV7-9
clone_size: .
cdr3_aa: CASSFEAAGNTIYF
cdr3_nt: TGTGCCAGCAGCTTCGAGGCGGCTGGAAACACCATATATTTT

j_call: TRBJ2-7
d_call: TRBD1
cdr3_length: 14
v_call: TRBV6-5
clone_size: .
cdr3_aa: CASILDRGPYEQYF
cdr3_nt: TGTGCCAGCATCTTGGACAGGGGGCCGTACGAGCAGTACTTC

j_call: TRBJ1-1
d_call: .
cdr3_length: 16
v_call: TRBV5-8
clone_size: .
cdr3_aa: CASSFQGGSWITEAFF
cdr3_nt: TGTGCCAGCAGCTTCCAGGGAGGGAGTTGGATCACTGAAGCTTTCTTT

j_call: TRBJ2-1
d_call: TRBD2
cdr3_length: 14
v_call: TRBV6-4
clone_size: .
cdr3_aa: CASRGAGGSNEQFF
cdr3_nt: TGTGCCAGCCGAGGTGCGGGGGGAAGCAATGAGCAGTTCTTC

j_call: TRBJ2-5
d_call: TRBD2
cdr3_length: 16
v_call: TRBV7-6
clone_size: .
cdr3_aa: CASSLGGTQDQETQYF
cdr3_nt: TGTGCCAGCAGCTTGGGGGGGACCCAGGACCAAGAGACCCAGTACTTC

j_call: TRBJ2-2
d_call: .
cdr3_length: 12
v_call: TRBV11-3
clone_size: .
cdr3_aa: CASSPGAGELFF
cdr3_nt: TGTGCCAGCAGCCCCGGGGCCGGGGAGCTGTTTTTT

j_call: TRBJ2-2
d_call: TRBD2
cdr3_length: 16
v_call: TRBV3-1/TRBV3-2
clone_size: .
cdr3_aa: CASSRGLAGVTGELFF
cdr3_nt: TGTGCCAGCAGCCGTGGACTAGCGGGGGTTACCGGGGAGCTGTTTTTT

j_call: TRBJ1-1
d_call: .
cdr3_length: 12
v_call: TRBV6-5
clone_size: .
cdr3_aa: CASSYGGEGAFF
cdr3_nt: TGTGCCAGCAGTTACGGCGGGGAGGGAGCTTTCTTT

j_call: TRBJ2-7
d_call: TRBD1
cdr3_length: 14
v_call: TRBV25-1
clone_size: .
cdr3_aa: CASSVGTGEDKQYF
cdr3_nt: TGTGCCAGCAGTGTAGGGACAGGGGAAGACAAGCAGTACTTC

j_call: TRBJ2-4
d_call: .
cdr3_length: 13
v_call: TRBV27
clone_size: many
cdr3_aa: CASRVTQGNIQYF
cdr3_nt: TGTGCCAGCAGGGTCACCCAGGGGAACATTCAGTACTTC

j_call: TRBJ1-1
d_call: TRBD1
cdr3_length: 12
v_call: TRBV29-1
clone_size: .
cdr3_aa: CSVAGQGRSAFF
cdr3_nt: TGCAGCGTTGCAGGACAGGGGAGGTCGGCTTTCTTT

j_call: TRBJ2-3
d_call: .
cdr3_length: 11
v_call: TRBV28
clone_size: .
cdr3_aa: CASSLRDTQYF
cdr3_nt: TGTGCCAGCAGTTTACGGGATACGCAGTATTTT

j_call: TRBJ2-1
d_call: TRBD2
cdr3_length: 11
v_call: TRBV7-8
clone_size: .
cdr3_aa: CASTRGGEQFF
cdr3_nt: TGTGCCAGCACACGGGGAGGGGAGCAGTTCTTC

j_call: TRBJ2-2
d_call: TRBD1
cdr3_length: 15
v_call: TRBV6-2/TRBV6-3
clone_size: .
cdr3_aa: CASSADRGSTGELFF
cdr3_nt: TGTGCCAGCAGTGCGGACAGGGGAAGCACCGGGGAGCTGTTTTTT

j_call: TRBJ2-7
d_call: .
cdr3_length: 15
v_call: TRBV27
clone_size: .
cdr3_aa: CASSLGGRGAYEQYF
cdr3_nt: TGTGCCAGCAGTTTAGGAGGCAGGGGCGCCTACGAGCAGTACTTC

j_call: TRBJ2-6
d_call: .
cdr3_length: 14
v_call: TRBV18
clone_size: .
cdr3_aa: CASSPNRAGNVLTF
cdr3_nt: TGTGCCAGCTCACCCAACAGGGCGGGTAACGTCCTGACTTTC

j_call: TRBJ1-3
d_call: .
cdr3_length: 14
v_call: TRBV18
clone_size: .
cdr3_aa: CASSQQGSGNTIYF
cdr3_nt: TGTGCCAGCTCGCAACAGGGTTCCGGAAACACCATATATTTT

j_call: TRBJ2-7
d_call: .
cdr3_length: 13
v_call: TRBV5-6
clone_size: once
cdr3_aa: CASSGVVLDEQYF
cdr3_nt: TGTGCCAGCAGCGGAGTGGTGTTGGACGAGCAGTACTTC

j_call: TRBJ2-7
d_call: .
cdr3_length: 14
v_call: TRBV30
clone_size: .
cdr3_aa: CAWSVRSPPYEQYF
cdr3_nt: TGTGCCTGGAGTGTACGTAGTCCTCCCTACGAGCAGTACTTC

j_call: TRBJ2-2
d_call: .
cdr3_length: 18
v_call: TRBV6-2/TRBV6-3
clone_size: .
cdr3_aa: CASSYSKGGRKNTGELFF
cdr3_nt: TGTGCCAGCAGTTACTCGAAAGGGGGACGGAAGAACACCGGGGAGCTGTTTTTT

j_call: TRBJ1-4
d_call: .
cdr3_length: 15
v_call: TRBV6-5
clone_size: .
cdr3_aa: CASSPLTGSRRQLFF
cdr3_nt: TGTGCCAGCAGTCCCCTAACAGGGAGCCGGAGGCAACTGTTTTTT

j_call: TRBJ2-4
d_call: .
cdr3_length: 15
v_call: TRBV5-8
clone_size: .
cdr3_aa: CASSWRGQRGNIQYF
cdr3_nt: TGTGCCAGCAGCTGGCGGGGACAGCGGGGGAACATTCAGTACTTC

j_call: TRBJ1-2
d_call: .
cdr3_length: 12
v_call: TRBV12-3/TRBV12-4
clone_size: .
cdr3_aa: CASSLLFYGYTF
cdr3_nt: TGTGCCAGCAGTTTACTCTTCTATGGCTACACCTTC

j_call: TRBJ2-1
d_call: .
cdr3_length: 13
v_call: TRBV7-8
clone_size: .
cdr3_aa: CASSLDRLNEQFF
cdr3_nt: TGTGCCAGCAGCCTCGACAGGTTGAATGAGCAGTTCTTC

j_call: TRBJ2-2
d_call: .
cdr3_length: 14
v_call: TRBV6-5
clone_size: .
cdr3_aa: CASIPVANTGELFF
cdr3_nt: TGTGCCAGCATTCCGGTCGCGAACACCGGGGAGCTGTTTTTT

j_call: TRBJ1-4
d_call: TRBD1
cdr3_length: 16
v_call: TRBV7-2
clone_size: once
cdr3_aa: CASSLVLGTANEKLFF
cdr3_nt: TGTGCCAGCAGCTTAGTGCTCGGGACAGCAAATGAAAAACTGTTTTTT

j_call: TRBJ2-7
d_call: .
cdr3_length: 15
v_call: TRBV28
clone_size: .
cdr3_aa: CASIPREEIPYEQYF
cdr3_nt: TGTGCCAGCATCCCTCGGGAAGAGATTCCGTACGAGCAGTACTTC

j_call: TRBJ2-1
d_call: TRBD2
cdr3_length: 15
v_call: TRBV10-2
clone_size: .
cdr3_aa: CASRGLAGTYNEQFF
cdr3_nt: TGCGCCAGCAGGGGACTAGCTGGGACCTACAATGAGCAGTTCTTC

j_call: TRBJ1-6
d_call: TRBD1
cdr3_length: 15
v_call: TRBV5-5
clone_size: many
cdr3_aa: CASSVQGDYNSPLHF
cdr3_nt: TGTGCCAGCAGCGTACAGGGGGACTATAATTCACCCCTCCACTTT

j_call: TRBJ1-2
d_call: TRBD1
cdr3_length: 13
v_call: TRBV18
clone_size: .
cdr3_aa: CASSPTGDYGYTF
cdr3_nt: TGTGCCAGCTCACCGACAGGGGACTATGGCTACACCTTC

j_call: TRBJ2-3
d_call: TRBD1
cdr3_length: 13
v_call: TRBV24-1
clone_size: .
cdr3_aa: CATTGQGSDTQYF
cdr3_nt: TGTGCCACCACCGGACAGGGATCAGATACGCAGTATTTT

j_call: TRBJ1-4
d_call: TRBD1
cdr3_length: 13
v_call: TRBV6-5
clone_size: .
cdr3_aa: CASKTGGSEKLFF
cdr3_nt: TGTGCCTCGAAGACAGGGGGTAGTGAAAAACTGTTTTTT

j_call: TRBJ2-5
d_call: TRBD2
cdr3_length: 17
v_call: TRBV11-2
clone_size: .
cdr3_aa: CASSFSGTSGSKETQYF
cdr3_nt: TGTGCCAGCAGCTTTTCAGGGACTAGCGGGAGTAAAGAGACCCAGTACTTC

j_call: TRBJ1-2
d_call: TRBD1
cdr3_length: 13
v_call: TRBV6-5
clone_size: few
cdr3_aa: CASRPTGVPGYTF
cdr3_nt: TGTGCCAGCAGACCCACAGGGGTACCTGGCTACACCTTC

j_call: TRBJ2-2
d_call: TRBD1
cdr3_length: 14
v_call: TRBV19
clone_size: few
cdr3_aa: CASSTDRGTGELFF
cdr3_nt: TGTGCCAGTAGTACAGACAGGGGAACCGGGGAGCTGTTTTTT

j_call: TRBJ2-3
d_call: .
cdr3_length: 19
v_call: TRBV7-2
clone_size: .
cdr3_aa: CASSPRTGGGVILRGTQYF
cdr3_nt: TGTGCCAGCAGCCCTAGAACGGGGGGCGGGGTGATACTGAGGGGTACGCAGTATTTT

j_call: TRBJ1-2
d_call: .
cdr3_length: 15
v_call: TRBV27
clone_size: .
cdr3_aa: CASSLRAGADYGYTF
cdr3_nt: TGTGCCAGCAGTTTACGGGCAGGGGCTGACTATGGCTACACCTTC

j_call: TRBJ1-2
d_call: TRBD1
cdr3_length: 16
v_call: TRBV3-1/TRBV3-2
clone_size: once
cdr3_aa: CASSPRDRGVGYGYTF
cdr3_nt: TGTGCCAGCAGCCCCCGGGACAGGGGGGTGGGCTATGGCTACACCTTC

j_call: TRBJ2-1
d_call: TRBD2
cdr3_length: 15
v_call: TRBV6-4
clone_size: .
cdr3_aa: CASRPLAGGGNEQFF
cdr3_nt: TGTGCCAGCAGACCACTAGCGGGAGGGGGAAATGAGCAGTTCTTC

j_call: TRBJ1-2
d_call: TRBD1
cdr3_length: 14
v_call: TRBV6-2/TRBV6-3
clone_size: .
cdr3_aa: CASSPGQRAYGYTF
cdr3_nt: TGTGCCAGCAGCCCGGGACAGAGGGCCTATGGCTACACCTTC

j_call: TRBJ2-3
d_call: .
cdr3_length: 12
v_call: TRBV2
clone_size: .
cdr3_aa: CASRGSTDTQYF
cdr3_nt: TGTGCCAGTAGGGGTAGCACAGATACGCAGTATTTT

j_call: TRBJ2-7
d_call: TRBD2
cdr3_length: 15
v_call: TRBV5-4
clone_size: .
cdr3_aa: CASSPGGPTEGEQYF
cdr3_nt: TGTGCCAGCAGCCCGGGGGGGCCAACGGAAGGCGAGCAGTACTTC

j_call: TRBJ1-3
d_call: .
cdr3_length: 15
v_call: TRBV7-2
clone_size: .
cdr3_aa: CASSLARGNGNTIYF
cdr3_nt: TGTGCCAGCAGCTTAGCCCGGGGTAACGGAAACACCATATATTTT

j_call: TRBJ2-7
d_call: TRBD1
cdr3_length: 15
v_call: TRBV5-6
clone_size: .
cdr3_aa: CASSRTGGLPYEQYF
cdr3_nt: TGTGCCAGCAGTCGGACAGGGGGCTTACCCTACGAGCAGTACTTC

j_call: TRBJ2-3
d_call: .
cdr3_length: 14
v_call: TRBV2
clone_size: .
cdr3_aa: CASKSPGTGGTQYF
cdr3_nt: TGTGCCAGCAAATCACCTGGGACTGGGGGGACGCAGTATTTT

j_call: TRBJ2-1
d_call: TRBD2
cdr3_length: 15
v_call: TRBV11-2
clone_size: medium-sized
cdr3_aa: CASSVLAGGSNEQFF
cdr3_nt: TGTGCCAGCAGCGTACTAGCGGGGGGTTCGAATGAGCAGTTCTTC

j_call: TRBJ1-6
d_call: .
cdr3_length: 12
v_call: TRBV12-3/TRBV12-4
clone_size: .
cdr3_aa: CASSFYESPLHF
cdr3_nt: TGTGCCAGCAGTTTCTATGAATCACCCCTCCACTTT